One and the same sample provided the 18 T cell receptor beta chains below, sequenced in a study of blood T cell repertoires in COVID-19. Some clones are missing from TCRdb's copy, which holds only in-frame ones; the method was immunoSEQ multiplex PCR. The data contain 60,000 to 75,000 clones, 87% of them seen just once; the ten biggest clones take up 5.5% to 8.5%. Sequences were obtained from peripheral blood. These receptors were taken from a man in his sixties with acute or convalescent COVID-19.

The V call is TRBV6-2 or TRBV6-3, the J call TRBJ1-2; 8 bases line up with TRBD1. The CDR3 runs to 18 residues. V trimming: 2 bases; J trimming: 8 bases; junction bases outside the gene matches: 19. Germline V CDR1 and CDR2: MNHEY, SVGEGT. The CDR3 DNA is TGTGCCAGCAGTTACGTCGTGGACAGGGTGGCCTTTAGGGGAGGCTACACCTTC. Amino acid sequence: CASSYVVDRVAFRGGYTF.

Regarding this clone: The same CDR3 also results from other DNA sequences found in this sample. The chain recombines TRBV7-2 with TRBJ2-6; D is unclear. CDR3 length: 13 residues. Between the trimmed V and J ends, which lost 5 bases and 2 bases, there was a span of 4 bases. Per germline, CDR1 SGHTA and CDR2 FQGNSA. The CDR3 coding sequence is TGTGCCAGCAGCCTTCCTGGGGCCAACGTCCTGACTTTC. Amino acid sequence: CASSLPGANVLTF.

The V and J genes are TRBV7-9 and TRBJ1-1, with TRBD1 matching 8 bases. Germline V lookup: CDR1 SEHNR, CDR2 FQNEAQ (reference sequence). Germline trimming cut 0 bases from V and 1 base from J; bases unmatched to any gene: 10. This CDR3 comprises 18 residues. The CDR3 reads CASSLAGRGLTRNTEAFF. The CDR3 DNA follows: TGTGCCAGCAGCTTAGCAGGCAGGGGGCTTACACGGAACACTGAAGCTTTCTTT.

This chain uses TRBV29-1 with TRBJ2-6; D is unresolved. The CDR3 runs to 15 residues. V was clipped by 0 bases and J by 0 bases, with 6 bases between them. CDR1 and CDR2 from the germline V gene are SQVTM and ANQGSEA. The CDR3 DNA sequence: TGCAGCGTTGAAGAATGGAGCTCTGGGGCCAACGTCCTGACTTTC. Translated, it gives CSVEEWSSGANVLTF.

The chain employs TRBV4-3 and TRBJ2-1; TRBD1 matches 8 bases. The CDR3 totals 17 residues. CDR1 LGHNA and CDR2 YSLEER come from the germline V gene. V lost 0 bases to trimming and J lost 7 bases; unmatched junction nucleotides: 11. CDR3 amino acids: CASSQEAGTGGWNEQFF. In nucleotides, the CDR3 is TGCGCCAGCAGCCAAGAGGCGGGAACAGGGGGGTGGAATGAGCAGTTCTTC.

The chain has TRBV6-2 or TRBV6-3 and TRBJ1-1; D uncertain. This CDR3 contains 11 residues. With 4 bases removed from V and 7 bases from J, the gap between germline ends came to 7 bases. Looked up from germline, CDR1 is MNHEY and CDR2 is SVGEGT. The CDR3 loop reads CASSSVVEAFF. For the CDR3, the DNA is TGTGCCAGCAGTTCGGTCGTTGAAGCTTTCTTT.

This chain links TRBV19 with TRBJ1-5; D might be TRBD1 (5 bases). The ends were cut back, 5 bases at V and 0 bases at J, with 11 bases in the middle. The CDR3 runs 15 residues. CDR1 is LNHDA, CDR2 SQIVND, per germline (reference sequence). The CDR3, as DNA: TGTGCCAGTAGTCCGTCGACAGATAGCAATCAGCCCCAGCATTTT. Translation gives CASSPSTDSNQPQHF.

The J gene is TRBJ2-3, the V gene TRBV11-2; 14 bases line up with TRBD2. The CDR3 has 18 residues. Germline trimming cut 0 bases from V and 2 bases from J; bases unmatched to any gene: 4. CDR1 and CDR2 from the germline V gene are SGHAT and FQNNGV. CDR3 sequence reads: CASSLDPGLAGATDTQYF. In DNA, the CDR3 is TGTGCCAGCAGCTTAGATCCGGGACTAGCGGGGGCCACAGATACGCAGTATTTT.

In this sample, this clone turned up a few times. The genes are TRBV9 and TRBJ1-3, with D perhaps TRBD1 (5 bases). V was clipped by 5 bases and J by 3 bases, with 6 bases between them. This CDR3 is built from 12 residues. Germline CDR1 and CDR2: SGDLS and YYNGEE. The chain's CDR3 is CASRGLGNTIYF. The CDR3 nucleotides are TGTGCCAGCAGGGGGCTTGGAAACACCATATATTTT.

This clone was observed once. CDR3 coding DNA: TGCAGCGTTGAAGCAGGGGGGCACTATGGCTACACCTTC. This translates into CSVEAGGHYGYTF. The chain employs TRBV29-1 and TRBJ1-2, with 7 nucleotides matching TRBD1. The trim removed 1 base at V and 3 bases at J, leaving 2 bases unmatched. The CDR3 extends over 13 amino acids. CDR1 is SQVTM, CDR2 ANQGSEA, per germline.

This clone was counted once. This chain connects TRBV7-8 to TRBJ2-1; 8 bases fit TRBD2. The CDR3 covers 15 residues. In germline, CDR1 is SGHVS, CDR2 FQNEAQ. V lost 5 bases to trimming and J lost 7 bases; unmatched junction nucleotides: 10. CDR3 bases: TGTGCCAGCAGCCCAACGGGACTAGGAGGGAATGAGCAGTTCTTC. Translation gives CASSPTGLGGNEQFF. Full variable domain (remainder filled in from reference TRBV7-8 and TRBJ2-1): GAGVSQSPRYKVAKRGQDVALRCDPISGHVSLFWYQQALGQGPEFLTYFQNEAQLDKSGLPSDRFFAERPEGSVSTLKIQRTQQEDSAVYLCASSPTGLGGNEQFFGPGTRLTVL.

This clone was recorded a few times. V gene TRBV5-1 combines with J gene TRBJ2-7; the D gene is possibly TRBD2 (5 bases). Trimming shortened V by 4 bases and J by 0 bases, and 11 bases separated the two germline ends. Germline V gene lookup returns CDR1 SGHRS and CDR2 YFSETQ. The CDR3 has 14 residues. The chain's CDR3 is CASSPEGLSYEQYF. DNA for the CDR3: TGCGCCAGCAGCCCCGAGGGTCTCTCCTACGAGCAGTACTTC. The full variable domain, completed using reference TRBV5-1 and TRBJ2-7, is KAGVTQTPRYLIKTRGQQVTLSCSPISGHRSVSWYQQTPGQGLQFLFEYFSETQRNKGNFPGRFSGRQFSNSRSEMNVSTLELGDSALYLCASSPEGLSYEQYFGPGTRLTVT.

This clone has only a few counts. This chain connects TRBV11-2 to TRBJ2-1; the D gene is possibly TRBD2 (5 bases). V lost 4 bases and J lost 5, with 9 bases in between. This CDR3 is 13 amino acids long. Germline lookup yields CDR1 SGHAT and CDR2 FQNNGV. CDR3: CASSSGTNNEQFF. In DNA form, the CDR3 reads TGTGCCAGCAGCTCGGGAACAAACAATGAGCAGTTCTTC. The whole variable domain, filled in from reference TRBV11-2 and TRBJ2-1, reads EAGVAQSPRYKIIEKRQSVAFWCNPISGHATLYWYQQILGQGPKLLIQFQNNGVVDDSQLPKDRFSAERLKGVDSTLKIQPAKLEDSAVYLCASSSGTNNEQFFGPGTRLTVL.

As regards this clone: At one end the junction does not follow the germline gene, possibly because of a read error. The chain joins TRBV10-3 to TRBJ2-5; D is unclear. This CDR3 contains 13 residues. CDR1 and CDR2 from the germline V gene are ENHRY and SYGVKD. The CDR3 sequence: CAISLGEKENQYF. The CDR3 coding sequence is TGTGCCATCAGCCTAGGTGAGAAAGAGAACCAGTACTTC.

The rearrangement joins TRBV30 to TRBJ2-1, with 10 bases identical to TRBD2. The CDR3 length is 14 residues. V shed 2 bases, J shed 8 bases, and the junction held 6 bases outside the gene matches. The germline V gene has CDR1 GTSNPN and CDR2 SVGIG (reference sequence). CDR3 protein: CAWSLGLAKDEQFF. CDR3 nucleotides: TGTGCCTGGAGTTTGGGACTAGCGAAGGATGAGCAGTTCTTC.

This chain uses TRBV3-1 (or the pseudogene TRBV3-2) with TRBJ1-1; no definite D call. The ends were cut back, 4 bases at V and 5 bases at J, with 11 bases in the middle. Germline CDR1 is LGHDT and CDR2 is YNNKEL (reference sequence). This CDR3 is 13 amino acids long. The CDR3 loop is CASSPREGTEAFF. CDR3 sequence (DNA): TGTGCCAGCAGCCCGAGAGAGGGTACTGAAGCTTTCTTT.

The chain carries TRBV7-9 and TRBJ2-7; 13 bases line up with TRBD2. The CDR3 sequence is 15 residues long. The junction had 8 bases not matched to a gene; V was cut back by 5 bases and J by 7 bases. Germline CDR1 and CDR2: SEHNR and FQNEAQ (reference sequence). The CDR3 DNA follows: TGTGCCAGCAGCACGACTAGCGGGGGGCTCTGGGAGCAGTACTTC. It is translated as CASSTTSGGLWEQYF.

The chain links TRBV28 to TRBJ1-1; 9 bases line up with TRBD1. From germline, CDR1 is MDHEN and CDR2 SYDVKM. V lost 6 bases and J lost 7; bases outside the gene matches: 9. The CDR3 is 14 residues long. CDR3 amino acids: CASRETGGKNEAFF. The DNA for the CDR3 is TGTGCCAGCAGGGAAACAGGGGGCAAGAATGAAGCTTTCTTT.